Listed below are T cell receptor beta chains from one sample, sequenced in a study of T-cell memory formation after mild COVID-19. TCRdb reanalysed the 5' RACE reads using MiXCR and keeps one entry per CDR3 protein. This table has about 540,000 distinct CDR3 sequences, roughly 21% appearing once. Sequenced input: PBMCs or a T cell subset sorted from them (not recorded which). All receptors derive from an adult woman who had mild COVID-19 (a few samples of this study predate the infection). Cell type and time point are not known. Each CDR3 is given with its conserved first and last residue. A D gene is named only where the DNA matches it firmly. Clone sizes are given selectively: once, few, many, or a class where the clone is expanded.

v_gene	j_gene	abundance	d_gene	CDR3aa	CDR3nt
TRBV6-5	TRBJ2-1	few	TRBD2	CASSYKLAGLNEQFF	TGTGCCAGCAGTTACAAACTAGCGGGACTTAATGAGCAGTTCTTC
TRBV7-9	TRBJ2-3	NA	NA	CASRRDWGSDTQYF	TGTGCCAGCAGGCGGGACTGGGGCTCAGATACGCAGTATTTT
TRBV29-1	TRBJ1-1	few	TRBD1	CSVCSGTGMNRADGEAFF	TGCAGCGTTTGTTCCGGGACAGGGATGAATCGGGCGGACGGTGAAGCTTTCTTT
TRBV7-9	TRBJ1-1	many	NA	CASSSLGGKGDTEAFF	TGTGCCAGCAGCTCCTTAGGGGGGAAAGGCGACACTGAAGCTTTCTTT
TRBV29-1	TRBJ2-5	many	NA	CSVEEGSGIAETQYF	TGCAGCGTTGAAGAAGGGTCAGGGATAGCGGAGACCCAGTACTTC
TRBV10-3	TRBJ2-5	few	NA	CAISESELHQYF	TGTGCCATCAGTGAGTCGGAGCTACACCAGTACTTC
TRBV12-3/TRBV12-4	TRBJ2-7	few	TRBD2	CASSQTGPSGRVYEQYF	TGTGCCAGCAGTCAGACAGGGCCTAGCGGGAGGGTGTACGAGCAGTACTTC
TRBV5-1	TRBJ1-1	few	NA	CASSFNIELNTEAFF	TGCGCCAGCAGCTTCAATATCGAGTTGAACACTGAAGCTTTCTTT
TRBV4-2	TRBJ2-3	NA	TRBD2	CASSHFGGEMTDTQYF	TGTGCCAGCTCCCACTTCGGGGGGGAGATGACAGATACGCAGTATTTT
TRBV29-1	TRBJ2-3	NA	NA	CSVEAGAGTRTDTQYF	TGCAGCGTTGAAGCGGGGGCAGGAACCCGCACAGATACGCAGTATTTT
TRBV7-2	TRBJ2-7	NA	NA	CASSLVRRATSYEQYF	TGTGCCAGCAGCTTAGTCCGGCGGGCCACCTCCTACGAGCAGTACTTC
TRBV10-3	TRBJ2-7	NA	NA	CAISESVGAGSYEQYF	TGTGCCATCAGTGAATCTGTAGGGGCCGGTTCCTACGAGCAGTACTTC
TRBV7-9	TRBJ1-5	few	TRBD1	CASSLRTGKSNQPQHF	TGTGCCAGCAGCTTAAGGACAGGGAAGAGCAATCAGCCCCAGCATTTT
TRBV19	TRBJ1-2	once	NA	CASTDRYGYTF	TGTGCCAGTACGGACAGATATGGCTACACCTTC
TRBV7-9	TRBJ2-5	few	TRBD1	CASSVGTVSQETQYF	TGTGCCAGCAGCGTCGGGACAGTTTCCCAAGAGACCCAGTACTTC
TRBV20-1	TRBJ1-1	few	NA	CSARGLGMGTEAFF	TGCAGTGCTAGAGGGCTGGGGATGGGCACTGAAGCTTTCTTT
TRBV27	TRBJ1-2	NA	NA	CASSTVQGSGYTF	TGTGCCAGCAGTACGGTGCAGGGGTCTGGCTACACCTTC
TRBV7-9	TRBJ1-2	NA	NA	CASSLMSYGYTF	TGTGCCAGCAGCTTGATGAGCTATGGCTACACCTTC
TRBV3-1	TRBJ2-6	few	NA	CASSQISFSGANVLTF	TGTGCCAGCAGCCAAATATCTTTCTCTGGGGCCAACGTCCTGACTTTC
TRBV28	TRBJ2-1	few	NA	CASSLYSSYNEQFF	TGTGCCAGCAGTTTATACAGCTCCTACAATGAGCAGTTCTTC
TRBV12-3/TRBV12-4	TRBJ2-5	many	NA	CASTLGGETQYF	TGTGCCAGCACACTAGGGGGTGAGACCCAGTACTTC
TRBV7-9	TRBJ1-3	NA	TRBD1	CASSIRQGGNTIYF	TGTGCCAGCAGCATCCGACAGGGCGGAAACACCATATATTTT
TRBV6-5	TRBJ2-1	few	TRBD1	CASSVYRGHVSNEQFF	TGTGCCAGCAGTGTGTACAGGGGGCATGTCAGCAATGAGCAGTTCTTC
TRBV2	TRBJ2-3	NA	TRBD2	CASTWTSASKGDTQYF	TGTGCCAGCACTTGGACTAGCGCATCAAAAGGGGATACGCAGTATTTT
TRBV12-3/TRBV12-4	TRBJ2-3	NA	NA	CASIGGTATSTDTQYF	TGTGCCAGCATCGGAGGTACAGCAACTAGCACAGATACGCAGTATTTT
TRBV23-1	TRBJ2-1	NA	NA	CASSQQGSDSEQFF	TGCGCCAGCAGTCAACAAGGTAGTGACAGTGAGCAGTTCTTC
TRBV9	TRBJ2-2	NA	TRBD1	CASRTGQTGELFF	TGTGCCAGCAGGACAGGGCAAACCGGGGAGCTGTTTTTT
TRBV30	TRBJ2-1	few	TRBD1	CAWSGRGRNEQFF	TGTGCCTGGAGTGGAAGGGGGCGGAATGAGCAGTTCTTC
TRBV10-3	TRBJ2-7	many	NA	CAISATGSAYEQYF	TGTGCCATCAGTGCGACGGGATCCGCCTACGAGCAGTACTTC
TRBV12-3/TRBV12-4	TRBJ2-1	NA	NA	CASSAPHEGLYNEQFF	TGTGCCAGCAGTGCCCCCCATGAGGGGTTATACAATGAGCAGTTCTTC
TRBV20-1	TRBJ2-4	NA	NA	CSARVLRGLLAKNIQYF	TGCAGTGCTAGAGTGCTCAGAGGCCTCCTAGCCAAAAACATTCAGTACTTC
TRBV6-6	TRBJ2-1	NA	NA	CASSHQNRGGWDEQFF	TGTGCCAGCAGTCACCAAAACAGGGGAGGGTGGGATGAGCAGTTCTTC
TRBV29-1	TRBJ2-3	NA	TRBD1	CSFPRGAGGADTQYF	TGCAGCTTCCCGCGGGGAGCAGGGGGCGCCGATACGCAGTATTTT
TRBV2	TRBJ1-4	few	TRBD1	CASSEAQGAGANEKLFF	TGTGCCAGCAGTGAGGCCCAGGGGGCTGGGGCTAATGAAAAACTGTTTTTT